Listed below are T cell receptor beta chains from one sample, sequenced in a study of neurological immune-mediated disorders. TCRdb re-analysed the 5' RACE reads in MiXCR, keeping a single row per CDR3 protein. This table has roughly 120,000 distinct CDR3 sequences, roughly 3.2% appearing once. Sequencing was done on a sample of PBMCs. The receptors were sampled from a woman aged 25 to 39 with multiple sclerosis. CDR3s include the opening cysteine and the closing phenylalanine or tryptophan. Each record gives: J gene, clone size, D gene, V gene, CDR3 length, CDR3 DNA, CDR3 protein. The D gene is left open where the match is weak. Not all rows give a size; the values are once, few, many and, for expanded clones, a class.

J: TRBJ1-5
size: many
D: .
V: TRBV3-1
length: 14
DNA: TGTGCCAGCAGCCAAGGGGCTGGAAATCAGCCCCAGCATTTT
CDR3: CASSQGAGNQPQHF

J: TRBJ1-2
size: few
D: .
V: TRBV20-1
length: 14
DNA: TGCAGTGCTTCCCCAGGTGGGACGTCCAATGGCTACACCTTC
CDR3: CSASPGGTSNGYTF

J: TRBJ1-4
size: many
D: .
V: TRBV12-3/TRBV12-4
length: 16
DNA: TGTGCCAGCAGCCAATCTAGGACAGTCCCTAATGAAAAACTGTTTTTT
CDR3: CASSQSRTVPNEKLFF

J: TRBJ2-7
size: many
D: .
V: TRBV7-8
length: 13
DNA: TGTGCCAGCAGCCCGGGACCCGGAGACGAGCAGTACTTC
CDR3: CASSPGPGDEQYF

J: TRBJ1-1
size: many
D: .
V: TRBV5-1
length: 16
DNA: TGCGCCAGCAGCTTGTCGAGGGTCGGTCCGAACACTGAAGCTTTCTTT
CDR3: CASSLSRVGPNTEAFF

J: TRBJ2-7
size: many
D: TRBD2
V: TRBV5-1
length: 15
DNA: TGCGCCAGCAGCTTGGATACTAGCGGATACTACGAGCAGTACTTC
CDR3: CASSLDTSGYYEQYF

J: TRBJ1-4
size: many
D: .
V: TRBV5-1
length: 15
DNA: TGCGCCAGCAGCCCCAGCTGGGAGCTAACTGGAAAACTGTTTTTT
CDR3: CASSPSWELTGKLFF

J: TRBJ2-7
size: .
D: .
V: TRBV29-1
length: 13
DNA: TGCAGCGTCCTCAAGGACAGTTACTACGAGCAGTACTTC
CDR3: CSVLKDSYYEQYF

J: TRBJ1-2
size: many
D: .
V: TRBV7-2
length: 15
DNA: TGTGCCAGCAGTCACGGCCCGACGGGCGACTATGGCTACACCTTC
CDR3: CASSHGPTGDYGYTF

J: TRBJ2-1
size: .
D: .
V: TRBV7-2
length: 15
DNA: TGTGCCAGCAGCTTAGCATACGGGGGGCACAATGAGCAGTTCTTC
CDR3: CASSLAYGGHNEQFF

J: TRBJ2-7
size: many
D: .
V: TRBV7-8
length: 15
DNA: TGTGCCAGCAGCGAAAGCCTCGTATCCCCCTACGAGCAGTACTTC
CDR3: CASSESLVSPYEQYF

J: TRBJ1-5
size: many
D: TRBD1
V: TRBV20-1
length: 18
DNA: TGCAGTGCTAGCCGGGACAGATCGAAACTATATAGCAATCAGCCCCAGCATTTT
CDR3: CSASRDRSKLYSNQPQHF

J: TRBJ1-5
size: many
D: TRBD1
V: TRBV7-8
length: 14
DNA: TGTGCCAGCAGCACGGGACAGAGCAATCAGCCCCAGCATTTT
CDR3: CASSTGQSNQPQHF

J: TRBJ1-1
size: many
D: TRBD1
V: TRBV5-1
length: 15
DNA: TGCGCCAGCAGCTTTAACATTGGGACAGGCACTGAAGCTTTCTTT
CDR3: CASSFNIGTGTEAFF

J: TRBJ1-2
size: many
D: TRBD1
V: TRBV5-1
length: 14
DNA: TGCGCCAGCAGCGCGGGACAGGGGGTTGTTGGCTACACCTTC
CDR3: CASSAGQGVVGYTF

J: TRBJ2-7
size: many
D: TRBD2
V: TRBV7-2
length: 14
DNA: TGTGCCAGCAGCCCAAGGGGACTAGCTGACGAGCAGTACTTC
CDR3: CASSPRGLADEQYF

J: TRBJ1-1
size: .
D: .
V: TRBV7-7
length: 13
DNA: TGTGCCAGCAGCTTAGAGGGAGGGTCTGAAGCTTTCTTT
CDR3: CASSLEGGSEAFF

J: TRBJ2-4
size: many
D: TRBD2
V: TRBV5-5
length: 17
DNA: TGTGCCAGCAGCTTGGGGACTAGCTCCTCTTCCAAAAACATTCAGTACTTC
CDR3: CASSLGTSSSSKNIQYF

J: TRBJ1-1
size: many
D: TRBD1
V: TRBV18
length: 16
DNA: TGTGCCAGCTCCCCACTACCGACAGGGAGGGACACTGAAGCTTTCTTT
CDR3: CASSPLPTGRDTEAFF

J: TRBJ1-1
size: many
D: .
V: TRBV29-1
length: 15
DNA: TGCAGCGTTGAAGATTTCACAGAAAGTTTCACTGAAGCTTTCTTT
CDR3: CSVEDFTESFTEAFF

J: TRBJ2-1
size: many
D: TRBD2
V: TRBV20-1
length: 14
DNA: TGCAGTGCTAGTGGGAGCGGGAGGCAGAATGAGCAGTTCTTC
CDR3: CSASGSGRQNEQFF

J: TRBJ2-7
size: many
D: .
V: TRBV9
length: 13
DNA: TGTGCCAGCAGCGTAGGACAGTCCTACGAGCAGTACTTC
CDR3: CASSVGQSYEQYF

J: TRBJ2-6
size: many
D: .
V: TRBV5-1
length: 17
DNA: TGCGCCAGCAGCTTATTAACAGGGAACTCTGGGGCCAACGTCCTGACTTTC
CDR3: CASSLLTGNSGANVLTF

J: TRBJ1-2
size: many
D: TRBD1
V: TRBV10-3
length: 13
DNA: TGTGCCATCAGGAACCAAGGGGGCTTTGGCTACACCTTC
CDR3: CAIRNQGGFGYTF

J: TRBJ1-6
size: many
D: .
V: TRBV7-6
length: 14
DNA: TGTGCCAGCAGCTTAGGGGTCGGGAGTTCACCCCTCCACTTT
CDR3: CASSLGVGSSPLHF

J: TRBJ1-1
size: many
D: .
V: TRBV20-1
length: 18
DNA: TGCAGTGCTAGAGATGTCCTGGGCAGGGCCCTGAGGAACACTGAAGCTTTCTTT
CDR3: CSARDVLGRALRNTEAFF

J: TRBJ1-1
size: many
D: .
V: TRBV20-1
length: 13
DNA: TGCAGTGCTAGCGCGGGGGGCCGGACTGAAGCTTTCTTT
CDR3: CSASAGGRTEAFF

J: TRBJ2-2
size: many
D: .
V: TRBV20-1
length: 14
DNA: TGCAGTGCTGGGTTGGTAGCATCCACCGGGGAGCTGTTTTTT
CDR3: CSAGLVASTGELFF

J: TRBJ1-2
size: many
D: .
V: TRBV12-3/TRBV12-4
length: 14
DNA: TGTGCCAGCAGTTTTTTAAGGGGACGGAGTGGCTACACCTTC
CDR3: CASSFLRGRSGYTF

J: TRBJ2-7
size: many
D: .
V: TRBV6-6
length: 10
DNA: TGTGCCGGCACAGGGAACGAGCAGTACTTC
CDR3: CAGTGNEQYF

J: TRBJ2-1
size: few
D: .
V: TRBV10-2
length: 15
DNA: TGCGCCAGCAGTTTGGTTAGTTATGACTTCGATGAGCAGTTCTTC
CDR3: CASSLVSYDFDEQFF

J: TRBJ1-3
size: many
D: .
V: TRBV7-2
length: 15
DNA: TGTGCCAGCAGCTTACGGGGGACCCTAGGAAACACCATATATTTT
CDR3: CASSLRGTLGNTIYF

J: TRBJ1-1
size: many
D: .
V: TRBV20-1
length: 12
DNA: TGCAGTGCCCCGTACAGCTACACTGAAGCTTTCTTT
CDR3: CSAPYSYTEAFF

J: TRBJ2-7
size: many
D: .
V: TRBV21-1
length: 14
DNA: TGTGCCAGACCACACAGGGGGCTAGCCTACGAGCAGTACTTC
CDR3: CARPHRGLAYEQYF

J: TRBJ2-3
size: many
D: .
V: TRBV7-9
length: 15
DNA: TGTGCCAGCAGCCCCCCCCAAGGGGACACAGATACGCAGTATTTT
CDR3: CASSPPQGDTDTQYF

J: TRBJ2-2
size: many
D: TRBD2
V: TRBV3-1
length: 15
DNA: TGTGCCAGCCGAGCAGCGGGAGAACGGACCGGGGAGCTGTTTTTT
CDR3: CASRAAGERTGELFF

J: TRBJ2-1
size: many
D: TRBD2
V: TRBV7-2
length: 15
DNA: TGTGCCAGCAGTCTTCAGCGGGGCTCCTACAATGAGCAGTTCTTC
CDR3: CASSLQRGSYNEQFF

J: TRBJ1-2
size: few
D: .
V: TRBV6-6
length: 12
DNA: TGTGCCAGCAGCCTAAATAGACAGTCACAAACCTTC
CDR3: CASSLNRQSQTF

J: TRBJ2-6
size: many
D: .
V: TRBV9
length: 19
DNA: TGTGCCAGCAGCGTCTCCGTCTCTCAGGGCTACTCTGGGGCCAACGTCCTGACTTTC
CDR3: CASSVSVSQGYSGANVLTF

J: TRBJ1-1
size: many
D: TRBD1
V: TRBV12-3/TRBV12-4
length: 15
DNA: TGTGCCAGCAGTCCCGGGACAGGGGGCGCGGCCGAAGCTTTCTTT
CDR3: CASSPGTGGAAEAFF

J: TRBJ2-5
size: many
D: TRBD2
V: TRBV7-6
length: 15
DNA: TGTGCCAGCAGCTTAATCGCGGGGGGCCGGGAGACCCAGTACTTC
CDR3: CASSLIAGGRETQYF

J: TRBJ2-5
size: many
D: TRBD1
V: TRBV5-1
length: 16
DNA: TGCGCCAGCAGCTTAAGTGACAGGGTGGGAAAAGAGACCCAGTACTTC
CDR3: CASSLSDRVGKETQYF

J: TRBJ2-1
size: many
D: .
V: TRBV12-3/TRBV12-4
length: 13
DNA: TGTGCCAGCAGTTTAAACAGTGACAATGAGCAGTTCTTC
CDR3: CASSLNSDNEQFF

J: TRBJ1-2
size: many
D: .
V: TRBV30
length: 14
DNA: TGTGCCTGGGCCTCGAGAATTGCTAACTATGGCTACACCTTC
CDR3: CAWASRIANYGYTF

J: TRBJ1-5
size: many
D: .
V: TRBV12-3/TRBV12-4
length: 15
DNA: TGTGCCAGCAGATTCGACGGGAATAGCAATCAGCCCCAGCATTTT
CDR3: CASRFDGNSNQPQHF

J: TRBJ2-7
size: many
D: TRBD1
V: TRBV5-1
length: 13
DNA: TGCGCCAGCAGCCCGGACAGGGGGTACGAGCAGTACTTC
CDR3: CASSPDRGYEQYF

J: TRBJ2-7
size: many
D: .
V: TRBV4-3
length: 15
DNA: TGCGCCAGCAGCCAAGCCTCCGGGGCGAGCTACGAGCAGTACTTC
CDR3: CASSQASGASYEQYF

J: TRBJ1-4
size: many
D: TRBD1
V: TRBV14
length: 14
DNA: TGTGCCAGCAGCCAAACTTACAGGGGCGAAAAACTGTTTTTT
CDR3: CASSQTYRGEKLFF

J: TRBJ1-1
size: many
D: .
V: TRBV12-3/TRBV12-4
length: 12
DNA: TGTGCCAGCAGGGGTAACACGCGTGAAGCTTTCTTT
CDR3: CASRGNTREAFF

J: TRBJ1-2
size: many
D: .
V: TRBV7-2
length: 14
DNA: TGTGCCAGCAGCCTAGATGGGAGGCCCTATGGCTACACCTTC
CDR3: CASSLDGRPYGYTF

J: TRBJ1-2
size: many
D: .
V: TRBV20-1
length: 16
DNA: TGCAGTGCTAGTGCCCTGACAGCCAAGGGCAGCTATGGCTACACCTTC
CDR3: CSASALTAKGSYGYTF